These T cell receptor beta chains were read from a single sample in a study of OX40 agonist ivuxolimab in advanced cancers. Clones were sequenced by immunoSEQ multiplex PCR, and TCRdb holds only the in-frame ones, with some missing. The sample includes 55,000 to 65,000 clones, 80% to 90% seen only once; the top ten take less than 0.6%. The sequencing used CD4+ or CD8+ T cells sorted from blood, collected in a trial of the OX40 agonist ivuxolimab. Receptors originate from an adult with an advanced solid tumor such as melanoma, head and neck, liver or kidney cancer. The CDR3 runs from the conserved cysteine through the conserved F or W. The D gene is left open where the match is weak. Clone size is given for some rows only: seen once, a few or many times, or a class if the clone is expanded.

v_call	clone_size	d_call	j_call	cdr3_aa	cdr3_nt
TRBV27	-	-	TRBJ2-3	CASSYWRMETQYF	TGTGCCAGCAGTTATTGGAGGATGGAAACGCAGTATTTT
TRBV25-1	once	TRBD1	TRBJ2-2	CASSGQGVAGTGELFF	TGTGCCAGCAGTGGACAGGGGGTGGCGGGCACCGGGGAGCTGTTTTTT
TRBV7-9	-	-	TRBJ2-7	CASSSKRTDPGNYEQYF	TGTGCCAGCAGCTCTAAAAGGACAGACCCAGGTAACTACGAGCAGTACTTC
TRBV9	once	-	TRBJ2-2	CASSGRRLANTGELFF	TGTGCCAGCAGCGGACGGCGGCTAGCGAATACCGGGGAGCTGTTTTTT
TRBV7-9	-	TRBD1	TRBJ1-3	CASTRTGARLSGNTIYF	TGTGCCAGCACCCGGACAGGAGCTAGGCTATCTGGAAACACCATATATTTT
TRBV5-1	-	-	TRBJ2-7	CASSREISYEQYF	TGCGCCAGCAGCCGGGAAATCTCCTACGAGCAGTACTTC
TRBV6-5	-	TRBD2	TRBJ2-1	CASSYSLAGGNNEQFF	TGTGCCAGCAGTTACTCCCTAGCGGGAGGTAACAATGAGCAGTTCTTC
TRBV28	-	TRBD1	TRBJ2-7	CASRGQAYEQYF	TGTGCCAGCAGAGGACAGGCATACGAGCAGTACTTC
TRBV28	-	-	TRBJ2-1	CASRSGSSYNEQFF	TGTGCCAGCCGGTCGGGGAGCTCCTACAATGAGCAGTTCTTC
TRBV5-4	few	-	TRBJ1-1	CASSWGRKNTEAFF	TGTGCCAGCAGCTGGGGACGAAAGAACACTGAAGCTTTCTTT
TRBV7-9	-	-	TRBJ2-7	CASIRGEGSYEQYF	TGTGCCAGCATCCGGGGAGAGGGCTCCTACGAGCAGTACTTC
TRBV7-9	few	-	TRBJ2-7	CASSLAGQDGYEQYF	TGTGCCAGCAGCTTAGCGGGGCAGGATGGATACGAGCAGTACTTC
TRBV28	-	TRBD2	TRBJ2-5	CASTRPGRAGETQYF	TGTGCCAGCACTCGACCGGGGAGGGCCGGGGAGACCCAGTACTTC
TRBV12-5	-	-	TRBJ2-7	CASGLIQGGVYEQYF	TGTGCTAGTGGTTTGATACAGGGAGGTGTCTACGAGCAGTACTTC
TRBV28	-	TRBD1	TRBJ2-7	CASRGTDLGSYEQYF	TGTGCCAGCAGGGGGACAGACCTGGGGTCCTACGAGCAGTACTTC
TRBV7-8	-	TRBD1	TRBJ1-1	CASSLATGDTEAFF	TGTGCCAGCAGCTTAGCGACAGGGGACACTGAAGCTTTCTTT
TRBV6-6	-	-	TRBJ1-6	CASSYQVGGYNSPLHF	TGTGCCAGCAGTTACCAGGTGGGGGGCTATAATTCACCCCTCCACTTT
TRBV9	-	-	TRBJ1-6	CASSGYNSPLHF	TGTGCCAGCAGCGGGTATAATTCACCCCTCCACTTT
TRBV29-1	few	TRBD1	TRBJ1-1	CSVGQGVNTEAFF	TGCAGCGTTGGACAGGGGGTGAACACTGAAGCTTTCTTT
TRBV7-2	-	TRBD2	TRBJ2-1	CASSFSRLAVSSYNEQFF	TGTGCCAGCAGCTTTTCCCGACTAGCGGTGAGCTCCTACAATGAGCAGTTCTTC
TRBV5-8	once	-	TRBJ1-1	CASSSRGSTEAFF	TGTGCCAGCAGTTCCCGGGGGAGCACTGAAGCTTTCTTT
TRBV10-1	few	TRBD1	TRBJ2-4	CASSRDRVENIQYF	TGCGCCAGCTCCCGGGACAGGGTGGAAAACATTCAGTACTTC
TRBV10-3	-	-	TRBJ1-3	CAISGTSGNTIYF	TGTGCCATCAGTGGTACTTCTGGAAACACCATATATTTT
TRBV7-8	-	-	TRBJ2-7	CASSLGDTAAYEQYF	TGTGCCAGCAGCTTAGGGGACACAGCAGCCTACGAGCAGTACTTC
TRBV4-3	-	TRBD2	TRBJ2-7	CASSQAPGLASEQYF	TGCGCCAGCAGCCAAGCCCCGGGACTAGCGAGCGAGCAGTACTTC
TRBV18	-	TRBD1	TRBJ1-1	CASSFGQGDNTEAFF	TGTGCCAGCTCATTTGGACAGGGAGATAACACTGAAGCTTTCTTT
TRBV28	once	-	TRBJ2-5	CASSLGGGAGETQYF	TGTGCCAGCAGCCTAGGTGGAGGGGCCGGAGAGACCCAGTACTTC
TRBV30	-	TRBD1	TRBJ2-7	CAWRWDRVSEQYF	TGTGCCTGGAGGTGGGACAGGGTATCCGAGCAGTACTTC
TRBV18	-	-	TRBJ1-2	CASSPPAGYGYTF	TGTGCCAGCTCACCACCCGCAGGCTATGGCTACACCTTC
TRBV5-1	-	-	TRBJ2-1	CASSLDSGARLYEQFF	TGCGCCAGCAGCTTGGATTCGGGGGCTCGGCTCTATGAGCAGTTCTTC
TRBV5-1	-	-	TRBJ2-1	CASSPDGLALNEQFF	TGCGCCAGCTCACCCGATGGGCTAGCTTTAAATGAGCAGTTCTTC
TRBV2	-	-	TRBJ1-1	CASTASEGTEAFF	TGTGCCAGCACTGCATCAGAGGGCACTGAAGCTTTCTTT
TRBV5-5	-	-	TRBJ2-5	CASSLSALDQETQYF	TGTGCCAGCAGCTTGTCGGCCCTGGACCAAGAGACCCAGTACTTC
TRBV21-1	-	-	TRBJ1-2	CASRGLRPGGYGYTF	TGTGCCAGCAGAGGGCTAAGACCCGGTGGCTATGGCTACACCTTC
TRBV6-6	-	-	TRBJ1-1	CASSYSGGSDTEAFF	TGTGCCAGCAGTTACTCGGGGGGGAGCGACACTGAAGCTTTCTTT
TRBV7-8	-	TRBD1	TRBJ2-3	CASSLVQGNEDTQYF	TGTGCCAGCAGCTTAGTACAGGGGAACGAAGATACGCAGTATTTT
TRBV7-2	-	-	TRBJ2-7	CASSSTSSYEQYF	TGTGCCAGCAGCTCCACTAGCTCCTACGAGCAGTACTTC
TRBV7-2	-	TRBD1	TRBJ1-2	CADSYRTGAGGGYTF	TGTGCAGACTCTTATAGGACAGGGGCAGGGGGTGGCTACACCTTC
TRBV10-3	-	TRBD1	TRBJ1-3	CAISRQGGRTGNTIYF	TGTGCCATCAGCCGACAGGGCGGCCGGACTGGAAACACCATATATTTT
TRBV7-2	-	-	TRBJ2-2	CASSPGLGRENTGELFF	TGTGCCAGCAGCCCGGGATTAGGGCGGGAGAACACCGGGGAGCTGTTTTTT
TRBV29-1	-	-	TRBJ2-7	CSVAGTNEQYF	TGCAGCGTCGCCGGGACAAACGAGCAGTACTTC
TRBV27	-	TRBD1	TRBJ1-1	CASRRQGAGTEAFF	TGTGCCAGCCGACGACAGGGGGCAGGGACTGAAGCTTTCTTT
TRBV5-1	-	-	TRBJ1-5	CASSLVGGHQPQHF	TGCGCCAGCAGCTTGGTTGGGGGGCATCAGCCCCAGCATTTT
TRBV6-5	-	-	TRBJ2-3	CASSYIGRGTDTQYF	TGTGCCAGCAGTTACATAGGCAGAGGCACAGATACGCAGTATTTT
TRBV5-4	few	-	TRBJ2-1	CASSLEVPINNEQFF	TGTGCCAGCAGCTTGGAAGTGCCAATCAACAATGAGCAGTTCTTC
TRBV28	-	-	TRBJ2-3	CASSRGGGGSDTQYF	TGTGCCAGCAGTCGTGGAGGGGGCGGTTCAGATACGCAGTATTTT
TRBV5-1	-	-	TRBJ2-2	CASGKSDNPNTGELFF	TGCGCCAGCGGAAAATCGGACAACCCGAACACCGGGGAGCTGTTTTTT